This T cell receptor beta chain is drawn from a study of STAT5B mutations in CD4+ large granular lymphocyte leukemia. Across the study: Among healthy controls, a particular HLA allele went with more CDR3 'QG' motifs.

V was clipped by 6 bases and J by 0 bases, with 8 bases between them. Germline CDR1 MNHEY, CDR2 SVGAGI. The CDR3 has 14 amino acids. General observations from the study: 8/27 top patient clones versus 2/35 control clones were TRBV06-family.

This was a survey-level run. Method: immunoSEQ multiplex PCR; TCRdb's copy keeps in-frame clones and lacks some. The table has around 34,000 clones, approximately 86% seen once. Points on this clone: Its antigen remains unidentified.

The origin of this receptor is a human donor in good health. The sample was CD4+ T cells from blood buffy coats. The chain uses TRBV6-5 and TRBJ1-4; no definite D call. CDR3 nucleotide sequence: TGTGCCAGCAGGGCAATTGCAACTAATGAAAAACTGTTTTTT. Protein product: CASRAIATNEKLFF.